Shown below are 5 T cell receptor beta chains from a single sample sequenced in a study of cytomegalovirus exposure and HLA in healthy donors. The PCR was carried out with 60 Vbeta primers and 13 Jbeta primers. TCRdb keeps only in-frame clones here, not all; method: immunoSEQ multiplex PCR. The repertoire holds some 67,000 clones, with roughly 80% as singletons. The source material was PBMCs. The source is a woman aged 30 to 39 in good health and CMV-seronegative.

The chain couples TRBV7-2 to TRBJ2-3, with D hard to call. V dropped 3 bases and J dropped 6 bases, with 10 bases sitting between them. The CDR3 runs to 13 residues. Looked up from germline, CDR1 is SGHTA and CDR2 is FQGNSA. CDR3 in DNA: TGTGCCAGCAGCTTCGATTCGAGGGATACGCAGTATTTT. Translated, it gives CASSFDSRDTQYF.

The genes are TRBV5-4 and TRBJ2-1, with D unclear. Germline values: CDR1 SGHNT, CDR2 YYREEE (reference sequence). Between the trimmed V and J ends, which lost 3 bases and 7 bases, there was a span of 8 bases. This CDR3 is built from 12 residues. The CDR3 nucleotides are TGTGCCAGCAGCTCGAGCCCTAATGAGCAGTTCTTC. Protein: CASSSSPNEQFF.

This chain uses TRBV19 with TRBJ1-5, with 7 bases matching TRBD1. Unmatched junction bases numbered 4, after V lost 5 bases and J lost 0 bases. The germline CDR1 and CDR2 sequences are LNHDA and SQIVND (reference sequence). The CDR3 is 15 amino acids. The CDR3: CASSGGGYSNQPQHF. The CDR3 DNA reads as TGTGCCAGTAGTGGAGGGGGCTATAGCAATCAGCCCCAGCATTTT.

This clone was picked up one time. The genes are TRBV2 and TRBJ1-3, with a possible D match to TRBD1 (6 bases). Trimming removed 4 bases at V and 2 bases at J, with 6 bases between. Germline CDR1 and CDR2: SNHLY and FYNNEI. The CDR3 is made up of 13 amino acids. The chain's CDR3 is CASSGQAGNTIYF. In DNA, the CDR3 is TGTGCCAGCAGTGGACAGGCTGGAAACACCATATATTTT.

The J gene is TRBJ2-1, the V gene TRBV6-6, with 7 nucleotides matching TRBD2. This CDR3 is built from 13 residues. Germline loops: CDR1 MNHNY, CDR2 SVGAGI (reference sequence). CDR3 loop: CVVAGETYNEQFF. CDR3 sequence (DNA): TGTGTCGTGGCGGGGGAGACCTACAATGAGCAGTTCTTC.